What follows are 18 T cell receptor beta chains derived from one specimen sequenced in a study of Graves' ophthalmopathy and Graves' hyperthyroidism. Amplification targeted the TCR beta CDR3 regions, with RNA transcripts as the source material. In the first round, RT-PCR was carried out with HTBI primers, and a multiplex PCR formed the second round. One entry per CDR3 protein results from TCRdb running MiXCR on the multiplex PCR reads. Among approximately 330,000 distinct CDR3 sequences listed, roughly 15% were seen once. Sequenced sample: peripheral blood. Receptor source: an adult man with Graves' ophthalmopathy.

Many counts were recorded for this clonotype. The rearrangement joins TRBV11-2 to TRBJ2-5, with D possibly called TRBD1 or TRBD2 (5 bases each). Trimming cost V 5 bases and J 2 bases, with 15 bases left between them. The CDR3 spans 15 residues. The germline CDR1 and CDR2 sequences are SGHAT and FQNNGV. The CDR3 region has the DNA TGTGCCAGCAGCGAGGGGTCCCCAAGACAAGAGACCCAGTACTTC. Encoded protein: CASSEGSPRQETQYF.

This clonotype was observed many times. The chain couples TRBV6-4 to TRBJ2-6, with 8 nucleotides matching TRBD1. From germline, CDR1 is MRHNA and CDR2 SNTAGT. CDR3 size: 17 residues. The V and J ends lost 6 bases and 1 base, in that order; junction bases with no gene match: 8. This chain's CDR3 is CASRSGQGFSGANVLTF. CDR3 DNA: TGTGCCAGCAGATCTGGACAGGGTTTTTCTGGGGCCAACGTCCTGACTTTC.

This clonotype has at least ten counts. This chain links TRBV9 with TRBJ2-7; a possible D gene is TRBD1 (6 bases). CDR3 size: 15 residues. Trimming removed 3 bases from V and 1 base from J, with 14 bases in between. Germline CDR1 is SGDLS and CDR2 is YYNGEE. The CDR3 loop reads CASSARPGQSYEQYF. DNA for the CDR3: TGTGCCAGCAGCGCCAGGCCTGGACAGTCCTACGAGCAGTACTTC.

This clonotype was counted ten times or more. The J gene is TRBJ2-7, the V gene TRBV20-1; 10 bases are a match to TRBD1. CDR3 size: 15 residues. CDR1 and CDR2 (germline): DFQATT, SNEGSKA (reference sequence). Trimming removed 5 bases from V and 4 bases from J; junction bases left unmatched: 11. The CDR3 coding sequence is TGCAGTGCTCCTACTCCGGGACAGGGGAGGTACGAGCAGTACTTC. This codes for CSAPTPGQGRYEQYF.

The V call is TRBV6-1, the J call TRBJ1-1, with a possible D match to TRBD1 (5 bases). V lost 8 bases and J lost 7, with 17 bases in between. The CDR3 is 13 amino acids. Germline V gene sequence: CDR1 MNHNS, CDR2 SASEGT. The CDR3 bases are TGTGCCAGCGGGGGACCCACCCGAGGTGAAGCTTTCTTT. Its translation: CASGGPTRGEAFF.

This clonotype was found many times. CDR3 DNA sequence: TGTGCCTGGAGGGGGGTGGGACGGACCAACTATGGCTACACCTTC. This gives the protein CAWRGVGRTNYGYTF. The chain employs TRBV30 and TRBJ1-2; D perhaps matches TRBD1 (5 bases). This CDR3 has 15 residues. With 3 bases removed from V and 2 bases from J, the gap between germline ends came to 16 bases. From germline, CDR1 is GTSNPN and CDR2 SVGIG (reference sequence).

The rearrangement links TRBV6-2 or TRBV6-3 to TRBJ2-2; 11 positions agree with TRBD2. This CDR3 is 20 amino acids long. Looked up from germline, CDR1 is MNHEY and CDR2 is SVGEGT. The V gene end was trimmed by 7 bases and the J gene end by 0 bases; junction bases not matched to a gene: 16. This chain's CDR3 is CASTKAPASGRIPNTGELFF. CDR3 bases: TGTGCCAGCACCAAGGCCCCAGCTAGCGGGAGGATCCCGAACACCGGGGAGCTGTTTTTT.

There are many counts of this clonotype. The chain recombines TRBV5-6 with TRBJ1-6, with 9 bases matching TRBD1. The V gene's germline CDR1 is SGHDT and CDR2 YYEEEE. Trimming removed 4 bases from V and 10 bases from J; junction bases left unmatched: 3. The CDR3 loop spans 13 amino acids. The CDR3 spells CASSQDRGSPLHF. The CDR3 DNA follows: TGTGCCAGCAGCCAAGACAGGGGGTCACCCCTCCACTTT.

The table lists this clonotype with many counts. The genes are TRBV28 and TRBJ1-5; no clear D. Germline V lookup: CDR1 MDHEN, CDR2 SYDVKM. V lost 7 bases and J 6 bases, leaving 16 bases between the germline ends. The CDR3 spans 14 residues. CDR3 nucleotides: TGTGCCAGCACCCTTGTCGTGGCTGGTCAGCCCCAGCATTTT. This codes for CASTLVVAGQPQHF.

This clonotype was picked up many times. V usage is TRBV11-2 and J usage is TRBJ1-1; 7 nucleotides match TRBD1. Germline V gene sequence: CDR1 SGHAT, CDR2 FQNNGV. J was trimmed by 4 bases and V by 8 bases; bases with no gene match: 7. CDR3 length: 13 amino acids. The DNA for the CDR3 is TGTGCCAGCCGCAGGGGGGGAAGCACTGAAGCTTTCTTT. Translation: CASRRGGSTEAFF.

The rearrangement joins TRBV6-5 to TRBJ1-1, with D possibly TRBD1 on 6 matching bases. Germline V lookup: CDR1 MNHEY, CDR2 SVGAGI. Trimming took off 2 bases at V and 3 bases at J, with 16 bases between the two ends. This CDR3 has 16 residues. The CDR3 loop reads CASSYPSHRVDTEAFF. The CDR3 DNA reads TGTGCCAGCAGTTACCCCTCTCACAGGGTGGACACTGAAGCTTTCTTT.

This chain connects TRBV2 to TRBJ2-6; 8 bases align to TRBD1. CDR3 size: 17 residues. Looked up from germline, CDR1 is SNHLY and CDR2 is FYNNEI. After removal of 6 bases from V and 1 base from J, the junction contained 8 bases not matched to a gene. CDR3 region: CASREDRVWSGANVLTF. In DNA form, the CDR3 reads TGTGCCAGCAGGGAGGACAGGGTCTGGTCTGGGGCCAACGTCCTGACTTTC.

This clonotype was recorded many times. The chain couples TRBV6-5 to TRBJ2-5; 7 bases are a match to TRBD1. From germline, CDR1 is MNHEY and CDR2 SVGAGI. With 2 bases clipped from V and 1 base from J, the junction kept 1 base outside the gene matches. The CDR3 sequence is 14 residues long. CDR3 in DNA: TGTGCCAGCAGTTACGGGACAGCCCAAGAGACCCAGTACTTC. Amino acid sequence: CASSYGTAQETQYF.

In this sample, this clonotype turned up many times. This chain links TRBV15 with TRBJ1-5; 8 bases are shared with TRBD1. The CDR3 covers 16 residues. V shed 5 bases and J 0 bases; nucleotides not matched to a gene: 6. The germline V gene has CDR1 LNHNV and CDR2 YYDKDF (reference sequence). CDR3 sequence (DNA): TGTGCCACCAGCGCCTACAGGGGGAATAGCAATCAGCCCCAGCATTTT. Translating it yields CATSAYRGNSNQPQHF.

This clonotype was counted ten times or more. An end of the junction does not agree with germline; a read error may underlie this. The chain recombines TRBV7-7 with TRBJ2-5; TRBD1 might be the D (5 bases). Germline CDR1 is SSHAT and CDR2 is FNYEAQ (reference sequence). The CDR3 is made up of 14 amino acids. CDR3 nucleotide sequence: TGTGCTAGCAGCTTACAAAGGGGCACGGAGACCCAGTACTTC. Its translation: CASSLQRGTETQYF. Supplemented by reference TRBV7-7 and TRBJ2-5, the full variable domain reads GAGVSQSPRYKVTKRGQDVTLRCDPISSHATLYWYQQALGQGPEFLTYFNYEAQPDKSGLPSDRFSAERPEGSISTLTIQRTEQRDSAMYRCASSLQRGTETQYFGPGTRLLVL.

The sample holds many counts of this clonotype. The chain has TRBV5-1 and TRBJ2-7, with 11 bases that match TRBD1. Unmatched junction bases numbered 7, after V lost 4 bases and J lost 1 base. CDR1 and CDR2 (germline): SGHRS, YFSETQ. CDR3 size: 16 residues. The CDR3 here is CASSREGQGESYEQYF. The CDR3 nucleotides are TGCGCCAGCAGCAGAGAGGGACAGGGGGAATCCTACGAGCAGTACTTC.

The sample holds many counts of this clonotype. The chain recombines TRBV29-1 with TRBJ1-2; possible D gene TRBD1, 5 bases. Trimming stripped 6 bases from V and 8 bases from J, with 16 bases between. The germline CDR1 and CDR2 sequences are SQVTM and ANQGSEA. This CDR3 is 12 amino acids long. The CDR3 nucleotides are TGCAGCGTCCAGACAGACCACGGAGGCTACACCTTC. Translating it yields CSVQTDHGGYTF.

This clonotype was counted many times. V gene TRBV14 combines with J gene TRBJ1-2; D is unresolved. Looked up from germline, CDR1 is SGHDN and CDR2 is FVKESK. The CDR3 runs to 12 residues. V was clipped by 3 bases and J by 2 bases, with 4 bases between them. CDR3 DNA: TGTGCCAGCAGCCAGGCCAACTATGGCTACACCTTC. Amino acid sequence: CASSQANYGYTF.